This T cell receptor (beta chain) was captured by sequencing in a study of technical replicates of blood from a handful of donors (dated by TCRdb to between 2016 and 2019). Receptors were amplified or captured by the immunoSEQ multiplex PCR assay. Here the immuneACCESS table is served through TCRdb, limited to in-frame sequences with V and J called. Missing clones are a known gap in these copies; in checked studies unresolved V genes cover under half, and the rest lacks a known reason. This sample holds 65,000 to 80,000 clones; roughly 94% were observed only once. The ten largest clones take up 0.25% of the sample. Turning to this clone: The antigen it recognizes is unknown. No clone much larger than this one lies a single base away; base qualities are absent.

This TCR was recovered from a human donor in good health. The sequenced sample was T cells isolated from PBMCs.

The CDR3 protein: CASSLWSGLTDTQYF. In nucleotides, the sequence is TGTGCCAGCAGCTTATGGAGCGGCCTCACAGATACGCAGTATTTT. This receptor chain uses TRBV7-3 and TRBJ2-3, and possibly TRBD2, on 5 matching bases. Cut back by 2 bases and 2 bases, the V and J ends lie 11 bases apart. The germline V gene supplies CDR1 SGHTA and CDR2 FQGTGA. The CDR3 runs 15 residues from the cysteine to the phenylalanine. The DNA shown is the 45-base CDR3, in frame from base 1. Reference TRBV7-3 and TRBJ2-3 proteins supply the regions before and after the CDR3; the full variable domain is: GAGVSQTPSNKVTEKGKYVELRCDPISGHTALYWYRQSLGQGPEFLIYFQGTGAADDSGLPNDRFFAVRPEGSVSTLKIQRTERGDSAVYLCASSLWSGLTDTQYFGPGTRLTVL.